Following are 27 T cell receptor beta chains from one sample sequenced in a study of neoadjuvant anti-PD-1 for oral cavity cancer. Only in-frame clones appear in the TCRdb table, and some are missing; sequencing was by immunoSEQ multiplex PCR. There are roughly 60,000 clones in the sample; roughly 80% occur only once, and just over 2.5% lies in the top ten. The starting material was PBMCs, obtained before nivolumab (anti-PD-1) treatment. The receptors were gathered from a person aged 35-79 years with oral cavity squamous cell carcinoma.

A few counts support this clone. The chain links TRBV5-1 to TRBJ2-1, with 9 bases aligning to TRBD2. Germline V lookup: CDR1 SGHRS, CDR2 YFSETQ. With 5 bases clipped from V and 8 bases from J, the junction kept 8 bases outside the gene matches. The CDR3 is made up of 14 amino acids. The chain's CDR3 is CASRAGGVADEQFF. The CDR3 DNA reads TGCGCCAGCAGGGCGGGAGGGGTCGCCGATGAGCAGTTCTTC.

CDR3 bases: TGTGCCAGCAGTTCCTTGCGGGGCGGGGGAGGGACAGATACGCAGTATTTT. It encodes CASSSLRGGGGTDTQYF. The chain carries TRBV27 and TRBJ2-3, with 7 bases matching TRBD2. The J segment lost 3 bases and the V segment lost 4 bases, leaving 13 bases of the junction unmatched. The CDR3 runs 17 residues. Germline V gene lookup returns CDR1 MNHEY and CDR2 SMNVEV (reference sequence).

The chain links TRBV6-5 to TRBJ2-7, with TRBD1 matching over 10 bases. There are 13 residues in the CDR3. Germline V gene lookup returns CDR1 MNHEY and CDR2 SVGAGI. The V gene end was trimmed by 10 bases and the J gene end by 3 bases; junction bases not matched to a gene: 6. This chain's CDR3 is CATKDRGGYEQYF. CDR3 coding DNA: TGTGCCACCAAGGACAGGGGGGGCTACGAGCAGTACTTC.

The V call is TRBV29-1, the J call TRBJ1-2; weak D call: TRBD1 (6 bases). Germline values: CDR1 SQVTM, CDR2 ANQGSEA. The V end was cut by 0 bases, the J end by 8 bases, with 13 bases between. This CDR3 is 13 amino acids long. CDR3 in amino acids: CSVEDQQGRGYTF. DNA for the CDR3: TGCAGCGTTGAAGATCAACAGGGTCGAGGCTACACCTTC.

This clone was picked up a small number of times. The V and J genes are TRBV10-2 and TRBJ1-1; D is undetermined. V was pared by 6 bases and J by 2 bases, with 4 bases between. Germline V gene lookup returns CDR1 WSHSY and CDR2 SAAADI. This CDR3 is 11 amino acids long. The CDR3 DNA follows: TGCGCCAGCAGCGGTAACACTGAAGCTTTCTTT. It specifies CASSGNTEAFF.

This clone was seen repeatedly, ten times or more. The chain combines TRBV5-4 with TRBJ2-2; TRBD2 agrees at 16 bases. The CDR3 contains 19 residues. Germline V gives CDR1 SGHNT, CDR2 YYREEE (reference sequence). The ends lost 4 bases at V and 6 bases at J; junction bases unmatched: 12. The CDR3 DNA sequence: TGTGCCAGCAGCGCGTCCGGGACTAGCGGGAGGGCCGGGGCCGGGGAGCTGTTTTTT. This sequence encodes CASSASGTSGRAGAGELFF.

The chain employs TRBV7-7 and TRBJ2-2, with unresolved D. CDR3 length: 13 residues. Germline lookup yields CDR1 SSHAT and CDR2 FNYEAQ (reference sequence). The ends were cut back, 5 bases at V and 7 bases at J, with 11 bases in the middle. The CDR3 DNA reads TGTGCCAGCAGCCCCAGGAATTACGGGGAGCTGTTTTTT. Translation: CASSPRNYGELFF.

The J gene is TRBJ2-2, the V gene TRBV10-2; 13 bases are a match to TRBD2. The trim removed 4 bases at V and 7 bases at J, leaving 0 bases unmatched. The CDR3 contains 14 residues. The germline gives CDR1 WSHSY, CDR2 SAAADI. Here the CDR3 reads CASSGTSGSGELFF. CDR3 sequence (DNA): TGCGCCAGCAGTGGGACTAGCGGGAGCGGGGAGCTGTTTTTT.

This clone was seen once. The V call is TRBV29-1, the J call TRBJ2-5; maybe TRBD1 (5 bases). Looked up from germline, CDR1 is SQVTM and CDR2 is ANQGSEA. The V and J ends lost 6 bases and 2 bases respectively, with 13 bases between them. The CDR3 length is 13 residues. The CDR3 DNA reads TGCAGCGTCGAACTGCCAGGGCAAGAGACCCAGTACTTC. Its protein is CSVELPGQETQYF.

The V call is TRBV5-1, the J call TRBJ1-2; 8 bases line up with TRBD1. The germline CDR1 and CDR2 sequences are SGHRS and YFSETQ. With 3 bases clipped from V and 4 bases from J, the junction kept 2 bases outside the gene matches. The CDR3 consists of 13 residues. For the CDR3, the DNA is TGCGCCAGCAGCTCAGGACAGGGCTATGGCTACACCTTC. It translates to CASSSGQGYGYTF.

V usage is TRBV15 and J usage is TRBJ1-5; no clear D gene. V lost 0 bases and J 4 bases, leaving 4 bases between the germline ends. CDR1 and CDR2 from the germline V gene are LNHNV and YYDKDF (reference sequence). The CDR3 extends over 13 amino acids. CDR3 nucleotide sequence: TGTGCCACCAGCAGAGATCGGAATCAGCCCCAGCATTTT. Its translation: CATSRDRNQPQHF.

The chain is built from TRBV6-1 and TRBJ2-1, with TRBD2 as a possible D gene (5 bases). The CDR3 contains 13 residues. The germline V gene has CDR1 MNHNS and CDR2 SASEGT. Between the trimmed V and J ends, which lost 5 bases and 10 bases, there was a span of 15 bases. CDR3 sequence (DNA): TGTGCCAGCAGTTTAAGCGGCTTGCAAGAGCAGTTCTTC. Translated, it gives CASSLSGLQEQFF.

This clone has only a few counts. The chain links TRBV10-3 to TRBJ1-2; D gene unclear. CDR1 is ENHRY, CDR2 SYGVKD, per germline. This CDR3 is 12 amino acids long. V lost 0 bases and J 8 bases, leaving 7 bases between the germline ends. The CDR3: CAISESRQGYTF. The CDR3 bases are TGTGCCATCAGTGAGTCCCGTCAAGGCTACACCTTC.

The rearrangement uses TRBV5-4 and TRBJ1-4; no clear D gene. The CDR3 length is 16 residues. Germline lookup yields CDR1 SGHNT and CDR2 YYREEE (reference sequence). V shed 0 bases and J shed 1 base, with 10 bases lying between them. For the CDR3, the DNA is TGTGCCAGCAGCTTGGCAGGTTTTGAAACTAATGAAAAACTGTTTTTT. Protein sequence: CASSLAGFETNEKLFF.

The chain recombines TRBV19 with TRBJ1-5, with D uncertain. The CDR3 runs to 14 residues. From germline, CDR1 is LNHDA and CDR2 SQIVND (reference sequence). Trimming removed 1 base from V and 5 bases from J, with 9 bases in between. The CDR3 bases are TGTGCCAGTAGTATAGCGTACGCCGATCAGCCCCAGCATTTT. As protein: CASSIAYADQPQHF.

V usage is TRBV5-1 and J usage is TRBJ2-7; TRBD1 might be the D (5 bases). V was cut by 0 bases and J by 0 bases, with 16 bases left in between. CDR1 and CDR2 (germline): SGHRS, YFSETQ. The CDR3 runs to 17 residues. The DNA of the CDR3 is TGCGCCAGCAGCTTGGGGTGGGGCCTCCTAAGCTCCTACGAGCAGTACTTC. Its translation: CASSLGWGLLSSYEQYF.

This clone was detected once. V and J are TRBV29-1 and TRBJ1-1, with 9 bases aligning to TRBD1. The V gene's germline CDR1 is SQVTM and CDR2 ANQGSEA. Losses at the gene ends were 7 bases for V and 4 bases for J; bases not matched to a gene: 13. The CDR3 length is 15 residues. CDR3 in DNA: TGCAGCGGAGGTATCCCGGGACAGGGTGGCACTGAAGCTTTCTTT. Its protein product is CSGGIPGQGGTEAFF.

The chain is built from TRBV11-1 and TRBJ2-5; TRBD2 matches 7 bases. In germline, CDR1 is SGHAT, CDR2 FQDESV (reference sequence). With 3 bases clipped from V and 1 base from J, the junction kept 8 bases outside the gene matches. CDR3 length equals 16 residues. In DNA, the CDR3 is TGTGCCAGCAGCTTGCCCTTGACTAGCAGCCAAGAGACCCAGTACTTC. Translating gives CASSLPLTSSQETQYF.

The DNA of the CDR3 is TGTGCCAGCAGCCCAAATCGGGGGGTCACCGGTTCGCAGTACTTC. This codes for CASSPNRGVTGSQYF. V and J are TRBV11-2 and TRBJ2-7; 7 bases fit TRBD2. This CDR3 comprises 15 residues. Germline CDR1 is SGHAT and CDR2 is FQNNGV. Trimming removed 5 bases from V and 9 bases from J; junction bases left unmatched: 16.

The chain combines TRBV28 with TRBJ1-3; TRBD1 might be the D (5 bases). The CDR3 length is 15 residues. Germline CDR1 reads MDHEN; CDR2 reads SYDVKM. Between the trimmed V and J ends, which lost 5 bases and 0 bases, there was a span of 11 bases. The CDR3 reads CASSPGRPSGNTIYF. The CDR3 region has the DNA TGTGCCAGCAGTCCGGGGCGCCCCTCTGGAAACACCATATATTTT.

V and J are TRBV6-4 and TRBJ2-2; 8 bases line up with TRBD1. This CDR3 region has 15 residues. The junction had 4 bases not matched to a gene; V was cut back by 6 bases and J by 1 base. The germline gives CDR1 MRHNA, CDR2 SNTAGT. CDR3: CASSQTGVNTGELFF. CDR3 sequence (DNA): TGTGCCAGCAGCCAGACAGGGGTGAACACCGGGGAGCTGTTTTTT.

DNA for the CDR3: TGTGCCAGCAGGCGACAGGGGGTTTCCTACGAGCAGTACTTC. Translated: CASRRQGVSYEQYF. This sequence joins TRBV27 and TRBJ2-7; 9 bases line up with TRBD1. The junction had 4 bases not matched to a gene; V was cut back by 6 bases and J by 1 base. This CDR3 is 14 amino acids long. The germline CDR1 and CDR2 sequences are MNHEY and SMNVEV (reference sequence).

The chain has TRBV4-1 and TRBJ2-3; no reliable D call. The V end was cut by 1 base, the J end by 6 bases, with 20 bases between. The germline CDR1 and CDR2 sequences are MGHRA and YSYEKL. The CDR3 runs 17 residues. CDR3 loop: CASSQGIRAASADTQYF. CDR3 nucleotide sequence: TGCGCCAGCAGCCAAGGGATCCGGGCGGCTTCGGCCGATACGCAGTATTTT.

The chain couples TRBV4-1 to TRBJ2-4; TRBD2 is a possible D gene (6 bases). With 0 bases removed from V and 0 bases from J, the gap between germline ends came to 12 bases. Germline V lookup: CDR1 MGHRA, CDR2 YSYEKL. The CDR3 sequence is 17 residues long. The CDR3 is CASSQEVGGLAKNIQYF. CDR3 in DNA: TGCGCCAGCAGCCAAGAAGTCGGGGGACTAGCCAAAAACATTCAGTACTTC.

The CDR3 DNA follows: TGTGCCAGCAGACCAGGGGGAGGCAATCAGCCCCAGCATTTT. Protein: CASRPGGGNQPQHF. The chain couples TRBV28 to TRBJ1-5, with 7 bases matching TRBD1. V lost 6 bases and J lost 2; bases outside the gene matches: 4. CDR1 is MDHEN, CDR2 SYDVKM, per germline. The CDR3 totals 14 residues. Full variable domain (missing parts from reference TRBV28 and TRBJ1-5): DVKVTQSSRYLVKRTGEKVFLECVQDMDHENMFWYRQDPGLGLRLIYFSYDVKMKEKGDIPEGYSVSREKKERFSLILESASTNQTSMYLCASRPGGGNQPQHFGDGTRLSIL.

In this sample, this clone turned up a few times. CDR3 DNA sequence: TGTGCCAGCGAAAGAGGGCCCTTAGACAAAAACATTCAGTACTTC. This gives the protein CASERGPLDKNIQYF. The V call is TRBV6-1, the J call TRBJ2-4; D possibly corresponds to TRBD2 (5 bases). This CDR3 comprises 15 residues. V was pared by 8 bases and J by 3 bases, with 17 bases between. In germline, CDR1 is MNHNS, CDR2 SASEGT.

V usage is TRBV6-6 and J usage is TRBJ1-5; no reliable D call. The germline V gene encodes CDR1 MNHNY and CDR2 SVGAGI (reference sequence). The ends were cut back, 2 bases at V and 1 base at J, with 9 bases in the middle. The CDR3 length is 15 residues. The CDR3: CASSYDAKSNQPQHF. The CDR3 DNA reads TGTGCCAGCAGTTACGACGCCAAAAGCAATCAGCCCCAGCATTTT.